This T cell receptor beta chain was recorded in a study of cytomegalovirus exposure and HLA in healthy donors. Overall study results and limits: TCR beta chains associated with HLA were, in a later analysis, more clonally expanded than equally common others.

This clone was recorded a few times. Its antigen is not known. Germline CDR1 and CDR2: SGDLS and YYNGEE. The CDR3 runs to 14 residues. Trimming took off 0 bases at V and 4 bases at J, with 7 bases between the two ends. PCR amplification relied on 60 Vbeta primers (plus 13 Jbeta primers). The method was immunoSEQ multiplex PCR; TCRdb's version includes in-frame clones alone and lacks a portion of them. The data hold about 120,000 clones, with 60% to 85% observed a single time. The chain uses TRBV9 and TRBJ1-4, with no clear D. This TCR came from a woman aged 25-40 years in good health and CMV-seropositive. The sequenced sample consisted of PBMCs. CDR3 coding DNA: TGTGCCAGCAGCGTAGGGCCCAGTAATGAAAAACTGTTTTTT. Protein product: CASSVGPSNEKLFF.